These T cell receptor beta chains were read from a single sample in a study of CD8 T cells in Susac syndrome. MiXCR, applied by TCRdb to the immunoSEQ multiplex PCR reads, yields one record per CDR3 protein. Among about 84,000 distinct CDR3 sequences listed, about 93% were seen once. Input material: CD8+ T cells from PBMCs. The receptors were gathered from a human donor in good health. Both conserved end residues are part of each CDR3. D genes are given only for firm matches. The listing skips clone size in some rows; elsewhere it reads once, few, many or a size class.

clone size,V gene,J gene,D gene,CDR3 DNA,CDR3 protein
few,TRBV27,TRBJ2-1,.,TGTGCCAGCAGTCCCCGCGCCTACAATGAGCAGTTCTTC,CASSPRAYNEQFF
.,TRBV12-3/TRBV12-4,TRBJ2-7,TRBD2,TGTGCCAGCAGTCCCTCTGCGGGGCTAGCGGGGTACGAGCAGTACTTC,CASSPSAGLAGYEQYF
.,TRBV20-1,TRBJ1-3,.,TGCAGTGCTTACCGCGGGGGAGGAAACACCATATATTTT,CSAYRGGGNTIYF
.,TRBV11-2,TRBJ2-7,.,TGTGCCAGCAGCTTAGAGGTCGGACACCAATACGAGCAGTACTTC,CASSLEVGHQYEQYF
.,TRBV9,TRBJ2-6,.,TGTGCCAGCAGCGTAGCAGTAGACAGTGCCTCTGGGGCCAACGTCCTGACTTTC,CASSVAVDSASGANVLTF
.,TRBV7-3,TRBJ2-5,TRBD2,TGTGCCAGCAGCACGGGGGGTACCCCAGGGGAGACCCAGTACTTC,CASSTGGTPGETQYF
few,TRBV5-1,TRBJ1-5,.,TGCGCCAGCAGCTTGGGGTCGGGTTTCAATCAGCCCCAGCATTTT,CASSLGSGFNQPQHF
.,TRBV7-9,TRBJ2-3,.,TGTGCCAGCAGCACGACCATAGATACGCAGTATTTT,CASSTTIDTQYF
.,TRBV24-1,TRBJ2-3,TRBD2,TGTGCCACCTCCCCCGGTAGTAGAACTAGCGGGGGCACAGATACGCAGTATTTT,CATSPGSRTSGGTDTQYF
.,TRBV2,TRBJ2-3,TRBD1,TGTGCCAGCGGATATGGGACAGGGGGCGGGGATACGCAGTATTTT,CASGYGTGGGDTQYF
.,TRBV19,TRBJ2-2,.,TGTGCCAGTAGTATGAGGCGCACCGGGGAGCTGTTTTTT,CASSMRRTGELFF
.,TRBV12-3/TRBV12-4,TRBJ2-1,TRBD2,TGTGCCAGCAGTTTCGGCGGGGGGGCCTATGAGCAGTTCTTC,CASSFGGGAYEQFF
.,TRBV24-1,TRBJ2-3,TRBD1,TGTGCCACCAGTGATTCGACAGGGATGATTGATACGCAGTATTTT,CATSDSTGMIDTQYF
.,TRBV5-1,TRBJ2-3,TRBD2,TGCGCCAGCAGCAACCCCACTAGCGGTATCACAGATACGCAGTATTTT,CASSNPTSGITDTQYF
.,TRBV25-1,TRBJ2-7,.,TGTGCCAGCAGTGATGGTTACGAGCAGTACTTC,CASSDGYEQYF
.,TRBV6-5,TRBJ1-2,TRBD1,TGTGCCAGCAGTTGGGACAGGGGGCAGTCCAACTATGGCTACACCTTC,CASSWDRGQSNYGYTF
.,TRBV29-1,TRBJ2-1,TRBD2,TGCAGCGCGACTAGCGGGGTTACCTACAATGAGCAGTTCTTC,CSATSGVTYNEQFF
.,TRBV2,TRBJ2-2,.,TGTGCCAGCAGTCGAGACAGGGAGGTAACCGGGGAGCTGTTTTTT,CASSRDREVTGELFF
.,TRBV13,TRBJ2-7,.,TGTGCCAGCAGCTTAGACGGGGCCTACGAGCAGTACTTC,CASSLDGAYEQYF
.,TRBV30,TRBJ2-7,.,TGTGCCTGGAGTGGAACCGAGCAGTACTTC,CAWSGTEQYF
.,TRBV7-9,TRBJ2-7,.,TGTGCCAGCAGCTGGGGGCTCGTAGAGCAGTACTTC,CASSWGLVEQYF
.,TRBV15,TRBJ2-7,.,TGTGCCACCAGCAGTCCACCACAGGGCTGGAACGAGCAGTACTTC,CATSSPPQGWNEQYF
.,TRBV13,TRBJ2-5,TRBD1,TGTGCCAGCAGCTCGGGACAGGAACAAGAGACCCAGTACTTC,CASSSGQEQETQYF
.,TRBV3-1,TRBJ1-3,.,TGTGCCAGCAGCCAAGATAGGTACTCTGGAAACACCATATATTTT,CASSQDRYSGNTIYF
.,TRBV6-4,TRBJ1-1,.,TGTGCCAGCAGTGCTACATTAGGGACTGAAGCTTTCTTT,CASSATLGTEAFF
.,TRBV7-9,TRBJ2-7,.,TGTGCCAGCAGCAACAGGGAAGCCACCTACGAGCAGTACTTC,CASSNREATYEQYF
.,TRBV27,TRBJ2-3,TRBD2,TGTGCCAGCAGCCGAACTAGCGGGGGACCTAATACGCAGTATTTT,CASSRTSGGPNTQYF
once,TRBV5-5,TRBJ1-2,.,TGTGCCAGCAGATACCGGGACGCCAACTATGGCTACACCTTC,CASRYRDANYGYTF
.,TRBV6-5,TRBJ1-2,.,TGTGCCAGCAGTGGCACCGGGACACCCGGGGGAGGCTACACCTTC,CASSGTGTPGGGYTF
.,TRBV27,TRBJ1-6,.,TGTGCCAGCAGCCTCGTCCCCAATTCACCCCTCCACTTT,CASSLVPNSPLHF
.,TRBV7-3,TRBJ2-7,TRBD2,TGTGCCAGCAGCCTAGGGACTAGAGACGAGCAGTACTTC,CASSLGTRDEQYF
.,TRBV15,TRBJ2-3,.,TGTGCCATCACTCGTACAGCGGAGACAGATACGCAGTATTTT,CAITRTAETDTQYF
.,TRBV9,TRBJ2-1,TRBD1,TGTGCCAGCAGCGTAGGAACAGGGGGCAATGAGCAGTTCTTC,CASSVGTGGNEQFF
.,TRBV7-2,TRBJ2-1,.,TGTGCCAGCAGCTCCACAGGGGGGGCCTACAATGAGCAGTTCTTC,CASSSTGGAYNEQFF
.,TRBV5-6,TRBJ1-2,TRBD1,TGTGCCAGCAGCAAGGGGACAGGGGACTATGGCTACACCTTC,CASSKGTGDYGYTF
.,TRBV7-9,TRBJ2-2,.,TGTGCCAGCAGGCCTTCGATGGACAAGAACACCGGGGAGCTGTTTTTT,CASRPSMDKNTGELFF
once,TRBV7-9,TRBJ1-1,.,TGTGCCAGCAGACAAGTAAGGACACTCGTCAACACTGAAGCTTTCTTT,CASRQVRTLVNTEAFF
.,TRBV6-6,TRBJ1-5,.,TGTGCCAGCAGTCGGGTCCTCAATCAGCCCCAGCATTTT,CASSRVLNQPQHF
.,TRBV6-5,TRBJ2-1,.,TGTGCCAGCAGTTACGGGACGGGGATCAATGAGCAGTTCTTC,CASSYGTGINEQFF
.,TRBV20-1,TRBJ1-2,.,TGCAGTGCTAGAGATGACAGAAACTATGGCTACACCTTC,CSARDDRNYGYTF
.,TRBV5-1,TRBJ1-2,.,TGCGCCAGCAGCTTGGAATTCTCTGTGCTACATGGCTACACCTTC,CASSLEFSVLHGYTF
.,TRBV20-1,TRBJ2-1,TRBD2,TGCAGTGCCCGCAGGGCGGGGGGGTACAATGAGCAGTTCTTC,CSARRAGGYNEQFF
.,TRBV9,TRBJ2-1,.,TGTGCCAGCAGCGTAGAGCCAGGGGCGCAGAATGAGCAGTTCTTC,CASSVEPGAQNEQFF
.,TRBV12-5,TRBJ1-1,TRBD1,TGTGCTAGTGGATCCGGTTACAGGGGGAACACTGAAGCTTTCTTT,CASGSGYRGNTEAFF
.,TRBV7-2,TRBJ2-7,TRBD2,TGTGCCAGCAGCTCACTAGCGACTTTACTGAACCCTTCCTACGAGCAGTACTTC,CASSSLATLLNPSYEQYF
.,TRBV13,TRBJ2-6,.,TGTGCCAGCAGCCTCGGTTTCGAGGGGCGAACCTCTGGGGCCAACGTCCTGACTTTC,CASSLGFEGRTSGANVLTF
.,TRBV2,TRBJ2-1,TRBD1,TGTGCCAGTCCGGGACAGGGGCCGAATGAGCAGTTCTTC,CASPGQGPNEQFF
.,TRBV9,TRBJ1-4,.,TGTGCCAGCAGCGTAGCTACCGCATCAACTAATGAAAAACTGTTTTTT,CASSVATASTNEKLFF
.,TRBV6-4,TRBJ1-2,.,TGTGCCAGCAATCAACAGGGCCTCTATGGCTACACCTTC,CASNQQGLYGYTF
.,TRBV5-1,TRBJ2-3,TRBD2,TGCGCCAGCAGCTGGACTAGCGGGGGGGATCCAGATACGCAGTATTTT,CASSWTSGGDPDTQYF
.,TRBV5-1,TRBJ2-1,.,TGCGCCAGCAGCTTTCGGACCGTTAGGAGCTCCTACAATGAGCAGTTCTTC,CASSFRTVRSSYNEQFF
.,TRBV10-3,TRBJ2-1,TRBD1,TGTGCCATCAGGGGGACAGGGGCTTACAATGAGCAGTTCTTC,CAIRGTGAYNEQFF
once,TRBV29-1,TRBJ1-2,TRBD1,TGCAGCGCGACGGACAGGGGAGATAACTATGGCTACACCTTC,CSATDRGDNYGYTF
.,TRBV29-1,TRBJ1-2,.,TGCAGCGTTGGGGGTCACTATGGCTACACCTTC,CSVGGHYGYTF
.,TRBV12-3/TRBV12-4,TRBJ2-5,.,TGTGCCAGCAGGCGTCCGGGACACCAAGAGACCCAGTACTTC,CASRRPGHQETQYF